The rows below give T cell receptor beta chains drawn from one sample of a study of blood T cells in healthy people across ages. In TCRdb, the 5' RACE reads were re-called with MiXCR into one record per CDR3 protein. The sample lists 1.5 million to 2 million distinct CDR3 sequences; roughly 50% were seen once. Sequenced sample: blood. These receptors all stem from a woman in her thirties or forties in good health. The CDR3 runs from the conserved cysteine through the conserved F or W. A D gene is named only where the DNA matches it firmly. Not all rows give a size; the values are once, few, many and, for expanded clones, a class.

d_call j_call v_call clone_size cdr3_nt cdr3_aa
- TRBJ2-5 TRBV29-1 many TGCAGCGTTGGCCGGCAAGAGACCCAGTACTTC CSVGRQETQYF
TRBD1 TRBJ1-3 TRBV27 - TGTGCCAGCAGACGACAGGGAACCTCTGGAAACACCATATATTTT CASRRQGTSGNTIYF
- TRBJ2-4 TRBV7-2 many TGTGCCAGCACCCTGTACGGGGCTAGCGACATTCAGTACTTC CASTLYGASDIQYF
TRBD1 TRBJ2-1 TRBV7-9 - TGTGCCAGCAGCTTTAGGAACAGGGGGGCCTACAATGAGCAGTTCTTC CASSFRNRGAYNEQFF
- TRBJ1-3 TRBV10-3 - TGTGCCATCGGGGGGGGCTCTGGAAACACCATATATTTT CAIGGGSGNTIYF
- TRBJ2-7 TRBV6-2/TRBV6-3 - TGTGCCAGCAGCCGCCAGTCCACCAGCTCCTACGAGCAGTACTTC CASSRQSTSSYEQYF
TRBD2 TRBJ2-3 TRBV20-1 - TGCAGTGCTAGATCCGGGACTAGCGGAACAGATACGCAGTATTTT CSARSGTSGTDTQYF
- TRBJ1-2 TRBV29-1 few TGCAGCGTTGAAACCAGGAATGGCTACACCTTC CSVETRNGYTF
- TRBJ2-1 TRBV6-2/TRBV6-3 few TGTGCCAGCAGTTACAGGGGGTTAGGCAATGAGCAGTTCTTC CASSYRGLGNEQFF
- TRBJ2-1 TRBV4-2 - TGTGCCAGCAGCCAAGATGCGGCCTACGAGCAGTTCTTC CASSQDAAYEQFF
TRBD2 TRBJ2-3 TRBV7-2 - TGTGCCAGCAGCTCGAAGATGTCTAGCGGGGGCCGCACAGATACGCAGTATTTT CASSSKMSSGGRTDTQYF
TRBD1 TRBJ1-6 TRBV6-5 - TGTGCCAGCAGTTCTAAACCGACAGGGGGTTCACCCCTCCACTTT CASSSKPTGGSPLHF
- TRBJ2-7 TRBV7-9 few TGTGCCAGCAGCTTACGGAAGGCACCCTACGAGCAGTACTTC CASSLRKAPYEQYF
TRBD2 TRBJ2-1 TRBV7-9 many TGTGCCAGCAGCTTACGGCGGGGGGCTCACAATGAGCAGTTCTTC CASSLRRGAHNEQFF
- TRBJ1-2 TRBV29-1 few TGCAGCGTTGACAACGGACTCTATGGCTACACCTTC CSVDNGLYGYTF
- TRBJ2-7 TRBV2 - TGTGCCAGCAGTGAAGGGACTCCTTGGGAGCAGTACTTC CASSEGTPWEQYF
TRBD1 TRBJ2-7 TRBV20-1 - TGCAGTGCGACCACGACACAGGGGGCTTACGAGCAGTACTTC CSATTTQGAYEQYF
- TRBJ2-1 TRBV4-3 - TGCGCCAGCAGCCCGGCCCCGGCTGACTCCTACAATGAGCAGTTCTTC CASSPAPADSYNEQFF
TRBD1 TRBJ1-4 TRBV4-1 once TGCGCCAGCAGCCAAGACCGACAGGGTAGTGAAAAACTGTTTTTT CASSQDRQGSEKLFF
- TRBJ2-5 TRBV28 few TGTGCCAGCAGTTATAGACCGGGACACATCCAAGAGACCCAGTACTTC CASSYRPGHIQETQYF
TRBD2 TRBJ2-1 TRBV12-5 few TGTGCTAGTGGTCTAGCGGGGGACAATGAGCAGTTCTTC CASGLAGDNEQFF
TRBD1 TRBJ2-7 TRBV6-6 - TGTGCCAGCCGAAGCCCCGGACAGGGTGGCTACGAGCAGTACTTC CASRSPGQGGYEQYF
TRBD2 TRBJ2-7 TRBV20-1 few TGCAGTGCTAGAGAAGCGGGGCTAACCTACGAGCAGTACTTC CSAREAGLTYEQYF
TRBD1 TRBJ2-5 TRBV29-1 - TGCAGCGGGGCCGGCAGGGGGCAAGAGACCCAGTACTTC CSGAGRGQETQYF
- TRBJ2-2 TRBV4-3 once TGCGCCAGCAGCCAAGTCTTCACAGGGACTTTTCCCGGGGAGCTGTTTTTT CASSQVFTGTFPGELFF
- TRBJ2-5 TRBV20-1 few TGCAGTGCTAGAGATTGGATTAAAGAGACCCAGTACTTC CSARDWIKETQYF
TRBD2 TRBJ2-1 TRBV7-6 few TGTGCCAGCAGCCAAACTAGCGGGGGTGACTCCTACAATGAGCAGTTCTTC CASSQTSGGDSYNEQFF
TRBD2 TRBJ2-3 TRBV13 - TGTGCCAGCAGCCCTTCGGGGAGCGGGGGAATCACAGATACGCAGTATTTT CASSPSGSGGITDTQYF
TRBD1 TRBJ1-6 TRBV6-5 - TGTGCCAGCAGTTACAACTGGGACAGGTCGTATTCACCCCTCCACTTT CASSYNWDRSYSPLHF
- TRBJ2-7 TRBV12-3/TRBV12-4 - TGTACCAGCAGTTTTGCGGATGGGAACGAGCAGTACTTC CTSSFADGNEQYF
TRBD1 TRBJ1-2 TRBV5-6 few TGTGCCAGCAGCAAACAGGGGGCGAACTATGGCTACACCTTC CASSKQGANYGYTF
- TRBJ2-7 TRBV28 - TGTGCCAGCAGTTTGGGCAGCTCTAACTCCTACGAGCAGTACTTC CASSLGSSNSYEQYF
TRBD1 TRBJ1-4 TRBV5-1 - TGCGCCAGCAGCTTGGCTCCGAGGGGGCGCGGAACTAATGAAAAACTGTTTTTT CASSLAPRGRGTNEKLFF
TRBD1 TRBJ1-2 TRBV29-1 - TGCAGCGTTGAAAGGAGGGGGACCGGGACAGGGGGTTATGGCTACACCTTC CSVERRGTGTGGYGYTF
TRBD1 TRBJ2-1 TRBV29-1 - TGCAGCGTTGAAGGAGGGGGGACAGGGAATTTCAATGAGCAGTTCTTC CSVEGGGTGNFNEQFF
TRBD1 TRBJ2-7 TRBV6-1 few TGTGCCAGCAGTGAAGCGCTAGGACAGGGGTTTTACGAGCAGTACTTC CASSEALGQGFYEQYF
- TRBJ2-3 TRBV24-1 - TGTGCCACCAGTGATTCCTCCGGGACGGAGTACACAGATACGCAGTATTTT CATSDSSGTEYTDTQYF
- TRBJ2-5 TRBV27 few TGTGCCAGCAGTTTCAGCACAGCTCAAGAGACCCAGTACTTC CASSFSTAQETQYF
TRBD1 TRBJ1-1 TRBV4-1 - TGCGCCAGCAGCCAAGATTGGGGACAGGGTGAAGCTTTCTTT CASSQDWGQGEAFF
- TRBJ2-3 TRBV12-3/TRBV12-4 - TGTGCCAGCACCCTGGACCACCCACGCACAGATACGCAGTATTTT CASTLDHPRTDTQYF
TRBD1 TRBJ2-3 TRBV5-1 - TGCGCCAGCAGCCTATCGACAGGGGTTGGAGATACGCAGTATTTT CASSLSTGVGDTQYF
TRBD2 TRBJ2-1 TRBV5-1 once TGCGCCGGCAGCTTGGCGGGACTAGCGGGCCACAATGAGCAGTTCTTC CAGSLAGLAGHNEQFF
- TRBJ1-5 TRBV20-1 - TGCAGCGCTAGAAGGAGGGGGGTTAGCGGCAATCAGCCCCAGCATTTT CSARRRGVSGNQPQHF
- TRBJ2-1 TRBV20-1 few TGCGTGGAGGGGCGCCCTGGGTTCAATGAGCAGTTCTTC CVEGRPGFNEQFF
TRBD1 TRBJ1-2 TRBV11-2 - TGTGCCAGCAGCTTCGGACAGGGGTCGAACTATGGCTACACCTTC CASSFGQGSNYGYTF
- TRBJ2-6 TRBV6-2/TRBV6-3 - TGTGCCAGCAGTTACAATGACGTCCTGACTTTC CASSYNDVLTF
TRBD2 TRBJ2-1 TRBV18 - TGTGCCAGCTCACCACCGGTTCTAGCGGACTACAATGAGCAGTTCTTC CASSPPVLADYNEQFF
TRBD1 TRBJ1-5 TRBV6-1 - TGTGCCAGCAGGGACAGGGGGGCTCAGCCCCAGCATTTT CASRDRGAQPQHF
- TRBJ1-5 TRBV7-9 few TGTGCCAGCAGCCCCGGACGGCTTAGCAATCAGCCCCAGCATTTT CASSPGRLSNQPQHF
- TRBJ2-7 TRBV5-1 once TGCGCCAGCAGCGCCTATGCCGGGGTTCTCCTCTCCTACGAGCAGTACTTC CASSAYAGVLLSYEQYF
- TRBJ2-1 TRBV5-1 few TGCGCCAGCAGCTTGGTAACGGGGGTACTGAATGAGCAGTTCTTC CASSLVTGVLNEQFF